This T cell receptor (beta chain) is from a study of blood T cells in healthy people across ages. Study-level points and caveats: Unsorted PBMC material precluded a definitive naive versus antigen-experienced comparison.

Through a sample-barcoded 5' primer and a J-beta primer mix, a second PCR was run for roughly 6 to 12 cycles. TCRdb independently ran MiXCR on the 5' RACE reads; one entry per CDR3 protein. The profile shows approximately 800,000 distinct CDR3 sequences, 60% to 80% of them singletons. This CDR3 spans 14 amino acids. Trimming took off 6 bases at V and 11 bases at J, with 25 bases between the two ends. Germline V gene lookup returns CDR1 SQVTM and CDR2 ANQGSEA. Notes on this clonotype: The antigen is not known.

Roughly 10 milliliters of peripheral blood were drawn from each donor. Per sample, extraction of total RNA gave at least 5.5 micrograms in every case. The chain joins TRBV29-1 to TRBJ2-5, with D perhaps being TRBD1 or TRBD2 (5 bases each). This TCR derives from a man aged 25 to 45 in good health. The source material was blood. CDR3 sequence: CSVGDSYRPNEQYF. CDR3 DNA: TGCAGCGTGGGAGACAGCTATCGGCCCAATGAGCAGTACTTC.